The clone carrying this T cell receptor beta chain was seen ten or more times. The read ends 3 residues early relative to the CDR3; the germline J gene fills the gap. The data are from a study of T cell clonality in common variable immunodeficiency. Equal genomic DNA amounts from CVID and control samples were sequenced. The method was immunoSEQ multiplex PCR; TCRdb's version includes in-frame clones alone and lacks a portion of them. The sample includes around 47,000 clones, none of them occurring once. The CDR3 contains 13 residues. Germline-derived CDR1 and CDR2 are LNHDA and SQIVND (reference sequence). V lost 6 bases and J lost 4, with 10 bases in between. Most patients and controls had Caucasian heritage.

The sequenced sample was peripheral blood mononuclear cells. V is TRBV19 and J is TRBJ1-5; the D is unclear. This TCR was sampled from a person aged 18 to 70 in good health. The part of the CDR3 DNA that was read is TGTGCCAGTAGCCTTTCGCAGAATCAGCCC. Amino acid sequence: CASSLSQNQP. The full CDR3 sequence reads CASSLSQNQPQHF.